This entry describes one T cell receptor (beta chain). The CDR3 is made up of 15 amino acids. CDR1 and CDR2 from the germline V gene are SGHTA and FQGTGA. V lost 2 bases and J lost 1, with 11 bases in between. Generated by immunoSEQ multiplex PCR, the TCRdb table keeps only in-frame clones and is missing some. The sample includes over 90,000 clones, around 90% of them seen just once. The source of the sample is a study of OX40 agonist ivuxolimab in advanced cancers. Study summary: Ivuxolimab, an antibody that agonizes OX40 (CD134), was administered to the patients.

A history of autoimmune disease or systemic immunosuppression excluded patients. This sample comprised CD4+ or CD8+ T cells sorted from blood, obtained in a trial of the OX40 agonist ivuxolimab. The TCR originated in an adult with an advanced solid tumor such as melanoma, head and neck, liver or kidney cancer. V is TRBV7-3 and J is TRBJ1-2; D call uncertain. This chain's CDR3 is CASSLAAASNYGYTF. DNA for the CDR3: TGTGCCAGCAGCTTAGCGGCGGCCAGTAACTATGGCTACACCTTC.